These 18 T cell receptor beta chains originate from one sample sequenced in a study of tumor-infiltrating lymphocytes in localized non-small cell lung cancer. Here immunoSEQ multiplex PCR was the method, and the copy in TCRdb shows in-frame clones only, minus some. Among 13,000 or so clones, approximately 72% were seen once, and the ten largest hold 9.4%. Sequenced: uninvolved lung tissue not adjacent to the tumor. These receptors were taken from a human donor with non-small cell lung cancer.

This clone was found once. This chain joins TRBV4-2 and TRBJ1-6, with a weak D call TRBD1 (6 bases). Germline CDR1 and CDR2: LGHNA and YNFKEQ. The length of the CDR3 is 15 residues. V was shortened by 5 bases and J by 5 bases, with 13 bases between the two germline ends. This CDR3 is CASSANRVDNSPLHF. In nucleotides, the CDR3 is TGTGCCAGCAGCGCCAACAGGGTAGATAATTCACCCCTCCACTTT.

Only a few counts were recorded for this clone. The chain combines TRBV27 with TRBJ1-1; 8 positions agree with TRBD1. CDR1 is MNHEY and CDR2 is SMNVEV in the germline V gene (reference sequence). V lost 7 bases, J lost 1 base, and 2 bases stayed unmatched. This CDR3 spans 13 amino acids. CDR3 protein: CASIGTGNTEAFF. The CDR3, as DNA: TGTGCCAGCATTGGGACAGGGAACACTGAAGCTTTCTTT.

This clone was counted only a few times. The genes are TRBV7-2 and TRBJ1-1; no firm D call. Trimming stripped 4 bases from V and 0 bases from J, with 12 bases between. The CDR3 length is 15 residues. Looked up from germline, CDR1 is SGHTA and CDR2 is FQGNSA. DNA for the CDR3: TGTGCCAGCAGCTCTCCCTCGGACCTGAACACTGAAGCTTTCTTT. Translation: CASSSPSDLNTEAFF.

The chain carries TRBV6-5 and TRBJ1-6; D may be TRBD1 (5 bases). V was trimmed by 0 bases and J by 14 bases, leaving 14 bases between them. CDR3 length equals 14 residues. The germline CDR1 and CDR2 sequences are MNHEY and SVGAGI. The CDR3 DNA follows: TGTGCCAGCAGTTACTCTCGGGCAGGGAGAACCCTCCACTTT. This encodes CASSYSRAGRTLHF.

This sequence joins TRBV2 and TRBJ2-7, with D possibly TRBD1 on 5 matching bases. V lost 8 bases to trimming and J lost 1 base, with 12 bases between them. The CDR3 loop spans 13 amino acids. Germline V gene sequence: CDR1 SNHLY, CDR2 FYNNEI. CDR3 in DNA: TGTGCCAGCGAGACTTCAGGGTCCTACGAGCAGTACGTC. It yields the protein CASETSGSYEQYV.

The chain uses TRBV7-2 and TRBJ2-5; D uncertain. Germline V gene data show CDR1 as SGHTA and CDR2 as FQGNSA. Trimming cost V 1 base and J 4 bases, with 10 bases left between them. The CDR3 consists of 14 residues. CDR3 DNA: TGTGCCAGCAGCTTAGGGATTAGTGGAGAGACCCAGTACTTC. Encoded protein: CASSLGISGETQYF.

The chain has TRBV28 and TRBJ1-2, with a weak D call TRBD1 (6 bases). This CDR3 spans 15 amino acids. V was pared by 3 bases and J by 6 bases, with 17 bases between. Germline values: CDR1 MDHEN, CDR2 SYDVKM. CDR3: CASSFRGADIDGYTF. The CDR3 nucleotides read TGTGCCAGCAGTTTCCGGGGGGCCGATATAGATGGCTACACCTTC.

The CDR3 loop is CASSLARGYEQYF. In DNA form, the CDR3 reads TGTGCCAGCAGCTTGGCGAGGGGCTACGAGCAGTACTTC. This chain joins TRBV5-4 and TRBJ2-7; TRBD1 or TRBD2 may be the D gene (5 bases each). Trimming removed 0 bases at V and 3 bases at J, with 7 bases between. Per germline, CDR1 SGHNT and CDR2 YYREEE (reference sequence). There are 13 residues in the CDR3.

This clone occurred a few times. J is TRBJ2-1 and V is TRBV9; TRBD2 matches at 8 bases. The CDR3 sequence is 15 residues long. Germline-derived CDR1 and CDR2 are SGDLS and YYNGEE. V shed 2 bases, J shed 2 bases, and the junction held 3 bases outside the gene matches. CDR3 DNA sequence: TGTGCCAGCAGCGTCCTTAGCGGGACCTACAATGAGCAGTTCTTC. Translating gives CASSVLSGTYNEQFF.

The chain uses TRBV6-6 and TRBJ1-4, with TRBD1 as a possible D gene (6 bases). Trimming took off 4 bases at V and 0 bases at J, with 9 bases between the two ends. Germline CDR1 MNHNY, CDR2 SVGAGI (reference sequence). The CDR3 runs 15 residues. CDR3 bases: TGTGCCAGCAGTTTCGGACAGTCAACTAATGAAAAACTGTTTTTT. Translating it yields CASSFGQSTNEKLFF.

This chain joins TRBV7-6 and TRBJ2-7, with 10 nucleotides matching TRBD1. Trimming removed 5 bases from V and 0 bases from J; junction bases left unmatched: 4. This CDR3 has 15 residues. Germline CDR1 reads SGHVS; CDR2 reads FNYEAQ. DNA for the CDR3: TGTGCCAGCAGCCCGACAGGGGGCACCTCCTACGAGCAGTACTTC. Protein: CASSPTGGTSYEQYF.

This chain joins TRBV7-9 and TRBJ2-3; TRBD1 aligns across 8 bases. Germline V gene lookup returns CDR1 SEHNR and CDR2 FQNEAQ (reference sequence). V lost 5 bases to trimming and J lost 5 bases; unmatched junction nucleotides: 6. This CDR3 has 14 amino acids. In DNA, the CDR3 is TGTGCCAGCAGCCCGAGGACAGGGCAAGATACGCAGTATTTT. Translation gives CASSPRTGQDTQYF.

This clone was recorded a few times. The chain carries TRBV6-6 and TRBJ2-3; 7 nucleotides line up with TRBD1. The CDR3 sequence is 15 residues long. V shed 6 bases and J 1 base; nucleotides not matched to a gene: 7. Germline V lookup: CDR1 MNHNY, CDR2 SVGAGI (reference sequence). CDR3 region: CASSPAGTGTDTQYF. Here the CDR3 DNA reads TGTGCCAGCAGCCCAGCCGGGACAGGCACAGATACGCAGTATTTT.

The rearrangement uses TRBV2 and TRBJ2-3; unclear D gene. CDR3 length: 13 amino acids. Germline assignment: CDR1 SNHLY and CDR2 FYNNEI. V shed 4 bases and J shed 4 bases, with 9 bases lying between them. The DNA for the CDR3 is TGTGCCAGCAGTGTCGCCAGCGCAGATACGCAGTATTTT. This sequence encodes CASSVASADTQYF. The full variable domain, completed using reference TRBV2 and TRBJ2-3, is EPEVTQTPSHQVTQMGQEVILRCVPISNHLYFYWYRQILGQKVEFLVSFYNNEISEKSEIFDDQFSVERPDGSNFTLKIRSTKLEDSAMYFCASSVASADTQYFGPGTRLTVL.

The chain joins TRBV7-2 to TRBJ1-2; D remains ambiguous. This CDR3 region has 13 residues. Germline-derived CDR1 and CDR2 are SGHTA and FQGNSA. The V end was cut by 2 bases, the J end by 8 bases, with 12 bases between. CDR3 sequence: CASSLMNPGGYTF. CDR3 DNA sequence: TGTGCCAGCAGCTTAATGAATCCCGGCGGCTACACCTTC.

This chain connects TRBV20-1 to TRBJ1-1; D not resolved. Per germline, CDR1 DFQATT and CDR2 SNEGSKA (reference sequence). The CDR3 is 10 amino acids. V was pared by 7 bases and J by 1 base, with 4 bases between. In DNA, the CDR3 is TGCAGTGGAGCGAACACTGAAGCTTTCTTT. Translating gives CSGANTEAFF.

V usage is TRBV29-1 and J usage is TRBJ2-1; 12 bases fit TRBD2. The CDR3 contains 14 residues. V gave up 3 bases and J gave up 4 bases; unmatched junction bases: 1. Germline assignment: CDR1 SQVTM and CDR2 ANQGSEA. The CDR3 is CSVDLAGGYNEQFF. CDR3 in DNA: TGCAGCGTTGACCTAGCGGGGGGGTACAATGAGCAGTTCTTC.

This clone has a single count. V gene TRBV28 combines with J gene TRBJ2-2; TRBD2 aligns across 9 bases. V was clipped by 0 bases and J by 7 bases; unmatched bases: 0. Per the germline V gene, CDR1 is MDHEN and CDR2 is SYDVKM. There are 14 residues in the CDR3. CDR3 sequence: CASSLWREGGELFF. DNA of the CDR3: TGTGCCAGCAGTTTATGGCGGGAGGGCGGGGAGCTGTTTTTT. Full variable domain (missing parts from reference TRBV28 and TRBJ2-2): DVKVTQSSRYLVKRTGEKVFLECVQDMDHENMFWYRQDPGLGLRLIYFSYDVKMKEKGDIPEGYSVSREKKERFSLILESASTNQTSMYLCASSLWREGGELFFGEGSRLTVL.